What follows describes a single T cell receptor beta chain. The data stem from a study of blood T cell repertoires in COVID-19. Study as a whole: From T cells, B-cell-depleted T cells, or PBMCs came the material, which was cDNA or gDNA.

As processed by the authors: The assay estimated nucleated cells by amplifying reference gene primers. Sequencing was performed with immunoSEQ multiplex PCR; in TCRdb, only in-frame clones are kept and a portion is missing. V and J calls and clone size are given by that table; D and trimming were obtained from the DNA. Of some 76,000 clones in the sample, 86% are singletons; the top ten hold approximately 15%. The germline gives CDR1 LNHNV, CDR2 YYDKDF (reference sequence). The CDR3 extends over 13 amino acids. V lost 5 bases, J lost 3 bases, and 1 base stayed unmatched. The chain links TRBV15 to TRBJ2-3; TRBD2 agrees at 8 bases. Sample: peripheral blood. This TCR derives from a man aged 80 or over in a cohort sampled during active COVID-19. As DNA, the CDR3 is TGTGCCACCAGCGGCGGGGGGACAGATACGCAGTATTTT. It codes for CATSGGGTDTQYF.